This note documents a single T cell receptor (beta chain) sequence. Its antigen has not been determined. No base quality values were provided; no much bigger clone lies one nucleotide off. The sample originates from a study of blood T cell repertoires in COVID-19 (dated by TCRdb to about 2020). Background for the entire study: Samples covering the acute and convalescent phases of COVID-19 were provided by collaborators in the United States, Italy and Spain. The repertoires were made available in a free public database intended to serve as a resource for research on the immune response to SARS-CoV-2. The samples were drawn from the first 160 participants of the ongoing ImmuneRACE study and from 950 to 1,500 subjects provided by 6 global collaborators. Where available, HLA class I and class II types were obtained from metadata supplied by the sample provider rather than from assay-based typing. The sample metadata nearly always contained a de-identified subject ID, COVID-19 status, age in years and sex. The material from the prospective study consisted of cDNA or gDNA derived from T cells, B-cell-depleted T cells, or PBMCs. Deeply sampled blood TCRbeta repertoires from subjects exposed to, actively infected with, or recovered from COVID-19 were included in the dataset. Broad study findings and their caveats: Clinical and demographic metadata were provided uncurated, with the amount varying by source and participant.

The immunoSEQ Assay, a bias-controlled multiplex PCR, was used to amplify TCRbeta CDR3 regions from genomic DNA. Per the source publication's procedure: The number of nucleated cells in each sample was estimated from the amplification of reference gene primers within the assay. Sequence reads were collapsed and filtered to measure the absolute abundance of every unique TCRbeta CDR3 rearrangement. Productive Simpson clonality was computed per sample as the square root of Simpson's diversity index over productive rearrangements. As stored in TCRdb, this immuneACCESS dataset retains in-frame rearrangements with V and J assigned. A fraction of the clones does not appear; measured against another copy, unresolved V genes explain less than half of the discrepancy, and the remainder lacks a known reason. The V and J calls and clone size are taken from that table; D and trimming were inferred from the DNA. Here the sample has 110,000 to 150,000 clones; about 89% occur a single time. 2.5% to 3% of the sample belongs to the ten largest clones.

Each collaborating institution followed its own protocols to collect whole blood in K2EDTA tubes. For TCRbeta analysis, collaborators shipped samples as frozen whole blood, isolated PBMCs, or DNA extracted from either of those sample types. Trimming costs V 6 bases and J 6 bases, and their ends lie 14 bases apart. Via the germline V gene (reference sequence), CDR1 is LGHDT and CDR2 YNNKEL. The cysteine opens and the phenylalanine closes a CDR3 of 13 amino acids. Kept here is only the CDR3 DNA, which spans 39 bases and is read in frame from base 1. Sequencing input: peripheral blood. This clonotype was sampled from a man between 60 and 70 years old with active or convalescent COVID-19. Here the chain combines TRBV3-1 (or the pseudogene TRBV3-2) and TRBJ1-1; the D region possibly corresponds to TRBD1 (6 bases align). The CDR3 is CASRPGGQAEAFF. The DNA reads as follows: TGTGCCAGCAGGCCGGGGGGCCAGGCTGAAGCTTTCTTT.